The clone carrying this TCR beta chain has at least ten counts. Its target is unknown. TCRdb fed the 5' RACE reads into MiXCR, producing one record per CDR3 protein. The sample has some 250,000 distinct CDR3 sequences, 3.6% seen once. These data belong to a study of T cells after yellow fever vaccination. Germline V gene sequence: CDR1 KGHSH, CDR2 LQKENI. The ends were cut back, 0 bases at V and 6 bases at J, with 11 bases in the middle. The CDR3 has 15 amino acids. General observations from the study: Clonotypes appearing in both CD4 and CD8 compartments existed, and their share was small.

The gene calls are TRBV18 and TRBJ2-2; D unresolved. This TCR derives from a man younger than 35 who received the YFV17D yellow fever vaccine. The source was PBMCs, collected 15 days after the yellow fever booster vaccination. The chain's CDR3 is CASSPPSVPSGELFF. The CDR3, as DNA: TGTGCCAGCTCACCACCGTCGGTACCATCCGGGGAGCTGTTTTTT.